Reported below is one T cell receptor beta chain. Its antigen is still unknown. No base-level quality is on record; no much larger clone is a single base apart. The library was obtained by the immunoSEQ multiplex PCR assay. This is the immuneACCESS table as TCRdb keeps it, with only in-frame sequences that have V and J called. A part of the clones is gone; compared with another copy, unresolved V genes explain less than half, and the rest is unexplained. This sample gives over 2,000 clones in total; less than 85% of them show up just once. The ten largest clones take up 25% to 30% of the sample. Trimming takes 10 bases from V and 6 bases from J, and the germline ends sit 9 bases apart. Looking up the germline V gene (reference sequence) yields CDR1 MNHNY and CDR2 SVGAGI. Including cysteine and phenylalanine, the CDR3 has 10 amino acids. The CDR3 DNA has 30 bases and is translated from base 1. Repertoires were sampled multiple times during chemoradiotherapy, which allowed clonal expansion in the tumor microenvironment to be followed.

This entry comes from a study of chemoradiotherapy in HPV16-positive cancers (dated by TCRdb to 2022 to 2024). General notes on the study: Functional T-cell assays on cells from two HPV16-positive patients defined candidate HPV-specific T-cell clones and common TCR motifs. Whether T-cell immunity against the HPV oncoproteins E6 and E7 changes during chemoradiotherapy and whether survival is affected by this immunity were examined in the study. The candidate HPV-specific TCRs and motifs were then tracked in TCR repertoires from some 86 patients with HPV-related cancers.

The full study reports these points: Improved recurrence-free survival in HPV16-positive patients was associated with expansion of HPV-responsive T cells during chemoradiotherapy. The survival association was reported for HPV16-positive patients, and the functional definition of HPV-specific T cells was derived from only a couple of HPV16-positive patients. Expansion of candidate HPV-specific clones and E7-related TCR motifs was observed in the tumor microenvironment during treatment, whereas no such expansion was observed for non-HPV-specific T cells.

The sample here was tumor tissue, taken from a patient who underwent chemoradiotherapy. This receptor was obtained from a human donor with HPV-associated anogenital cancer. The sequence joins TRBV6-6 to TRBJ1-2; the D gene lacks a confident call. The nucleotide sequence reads TGTGCCACTAAAGAGAATGGCTACACCTTC. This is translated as CATKENGYTF.